This is a list of T cell receptor beta chains from one sample in a study of blood T cell repertoires in COVID-19. TCRdb's table, derived via immunoSEQ multiplex PCR, lists solely in-frame clones and lacks some. The sample holds approximately 190,000 clones; roughly 84% are singletons and the top ten take 5% to 8%. The material sequenced was peripheral blood. The receptors here all came from a middle-aged woman who had recovered from COVID-19. Each CDR3 is given with its conserved first and last residue. A D gene is named only where the DNA matches it firmly. Part of the rows lack a size; the others show once, few, many or a class for expanded clones.

clone_size: NA; j_call: TRBJ2-1; d_call: TRBD2; v_call: TRBV28; cdr3_nt: TGTGCCAGCGGGACTAGCGGGAGTGGCAATGAGCAGTTCTTC; cdr3_aa: CASGTSGSGNEQFF
clone_size: NA; j_call: TRBJ1-1; d_call: TRBD1; v_call: TRBV7-3; cdr3_nt: TGTGCCAGCAGCCTCCGGGACAGGGAGAACACTGAAGCTTTCTTT; cdr3_aa: CASSLRDRENTEAFF
clone_size: once; j_call: TRBJ1-5; d_call: TRBD1; v_call: TRBV6-5; cdr3_nt: TGTGCCAGCAGTTTTGACAGGACAGGGTCTGAGCCCCAGCATTTT; cdr3_aa: CASSFDRTGSEPQHF
clone_size: NA; j_call: TRBJ2-1; d_call: NA; v_call: TRBV28; cdr3_nt: TGTGCCAGCAGTTTAAGAGATGAGCAGTTCTTC; cdr3_aa: CASSLRDEQFF
clone_size: NA; j_call: TRBJ2-1; d_call: NA; v_call: TRBV4-1; cdr3_nt: TGCGCCAGCAGCCAAGATTCGGGCAATGAGCAGTTCTTC; cdr3_aa: CASSQDSGNEQFF
clone_size: NA; j_call: TRBJ1-1; d_call: TRBD1; v_call: TRBV19; cdr3_nt: TGTGCCAGTAGTAGTACAGGGGGTGCCACTGAAGCTTTCTTT; cdr3_aa: CASSSTGGATEAFF
clone_size: NA; j_call: TRBJ1-1; d_call: NA; v_call: TRBV29-1; cdr3_nt: TGCAGCGCCCAAAGACAGGTGAACACTGAAGCTTTCTTT; cdr3_aa: CSAQRQVNTEAFF
clone_size: NA; j_call: TRBJ1-2; d_call: NA; v_call: TRBV18; cdr3_nt: TGTGCCAGCTCACCACCAACGGCTAACTATGGCTACACCTTC; cdr3_aa: CASSPPTANYGYTF
clone_size: NA; j_call: TRBJ2-5; d_call: TRBD2; v_call: TRBV9; cdr3_nt: TGTGCCAGCAGCGTGGGGGGGATAGAGACCCAGTACTTC; cdr3_aa: CASSVGGIETQYF
clone_size: once; j_call: TRBJ1-3; d_call: NA; v_call: TRBV19; cdr3_nt: TGTGCCAGTAGTGCCGCAGGGAACTCTGGAAACACCATATATTTT; cdr3_aa: CASSAAGNSGNTIYF
clone_size: NA; j_call: TRBJ2-7; d_call: NA; v_call: TRBV7-8; cdr3_nt: TGTGCCAGCAGCTTAGAATCCAGAAACGAGCAGTACTTC; cdr3_aa: CASSLESRNEQYF
clone_size: few; j_call: TRBJ1-5; d_call: TRBD1; v_call: TRBV27; cdr3_nt: TGTGCCAGCGGACAGGCATCTCAGCCCCAGCATTTT; cdr3_aa: CASGQASQPQHF
clone_size: NA; j_call: TRBJ1-1; d_call: NA; v_call: TRBV28; cdr3_nt: TGTGCCAGCAGTTTTGCAGGGAACACTGAAGCTTTCTTT; cdr3_aa: CASSFAGNTEAFF
clone_size: NA; j_call: TRBJ1-5; d_call: TRBD1; v_call: TRBV28; cdr3_nt: TGTGCCAGCAGCCAACAGGGGTTTCAGCCCCAGCATTTT; cdr3_aa: CASSQQGFQPQHF
clone_size: NA; j_call: TRBJ2-3; d_call: NA; v_call: TRBV6-2/TRBV6-3; cdr3_nt: TGTGCCAGCAGTTTGGACAGAAGCACAGATACGCAGTATTTT; cdr3_aa: CASSLDRSTDTQYF
clone_size: NA; j_call: TRBJ2-5; d_call: NA; v_call: TRBV18; cdr3_nt: TGTGCCAGCTCCGTCCAAGAGACCCAGTACTTC; cdr3_aa: CASSVQETQYF
clone_size: NA; j_call: TRBJ2-3; d_call: NA; v_call: TRBV7-9; cdr3_nt: TGTGCCAGCAGCCCCCCCTTCCAGGGCGATACGCAGTATTTT; cdr3_aa: CASSPPFQGDTQYF
clone_size: NA; j_call: TRBJ2-1; d_call: TRBD2; v_call: TRBV19; cdr3_nt: TGTGCCAGTTCCCTTCTAGCGGGGGGAAAGTTCTTC; cdr3_aa: CASSLLAGGKFF
clone_size: few; j_call: TRBJ2-2; d_call: NA; v_call: TRBV6-6; cdr3_nt: TGTGCCAGCAACCCAAATGTACAGTCCACCGGGGAGCTGTTTTTT; cdr3_aa: CASNPNVQSTGELFF
clone_size: few; j_call: TRBJ2-1; d_call: TRBD1; v_call: TRBV7-6; cdr3_nt: TGTGCCAGCAGCTTACTGGGACAGGGGTCCTACAATGAGCAGTTCTTC; cdr3_aa: CASSLLGQGSYNEQFF
clone_size: NA; j_call: TRBJ2-5; d_call: NA; v_call: TRBV28; cdr3_nt: TGTGCCAGCAGCCTTGGGGGGAGGGAGACCCAGTACTTC; cdr3_aa: CASSLGGRETQYF
clone_size: NA; j_call: TRBJ2-1; d_call: TRBD2; v_call: TRBV4-2; cdr3_nt: TGTGCCAGCAGCCAAGGGGACGGCGGGAGCTCGAATGAGCAGTTCTTC; cdr3_aa: CASSQGDGGSSNEQFF
clone_size: NA; j_call: TRBJ1-2; d_call: NA; v_call: TRBV24-1; cdr3_nt: TGTGCCACCAGTGATTTTCAGGGGCGAGGCTACACCTTC; cdr3_aa: CATSDFQGRGYTF
clone_size: NA; j_call: TRBJ1-2; d_call: TRBD1; v_call: TRBV6-6; cdr3_nt: TGTGCCAGCAGTTACGGGACAGGGGGTTACTATGGCTACACCTTC; cdr3_aa: CASSYGTGGYYGYTF
clone_size: once; j_call: TRBJ1-1; d_call: NA; v_call: TRBV27; cdr3_nt: TGTGCCAGCAGTTTGGGGCCTGGTGAAGCTTTCTTT; cdr3_aa: CASSLGPGEAFF
clone_size: NA; j_call: TRBJ1-1; d_call: TRBD1; v_call: TRBV5-5; cdr3_nt: TGTGCCAGCAGCCCTACAGGGGGCGCGAGTATGAACACTGAAGCTTTCTTT; cdr3_aa: CASSPTGGASMNTEAFF
clone_size: NA; j_call: TRBJ1-5; d_call: TRBD1; v_call: TRBV18; cdr3_nt: TGTGCCAGCTCACCACCGGGGACAGGGGGGCTGAATCAGCCCCAGCATTTT; cdr3_aa: CASSPPGTGGLNQPQHF
clone_size: NA; j_call: TRBJ1-2; d_call: TRBD1; v_call: TRBV6-5; cdr3_nt: TGTGCCAGCTCCACCCCGGGACAGGGAATCTATGGCTACACCTTC; cdr3_aa: CASSTPGQGIYGYTF
clone_size: few; j_call: TRBJ1-2; d_call: TRBD1; v_call: TRBV29-1; cdr3_nt: TGCAGCGTTCTGCCCTCGACAGGGTGGAATGGCTACACCTTC; cdr3_aa: CSVLPSTGWNGYTF
clone_size: NA; j_call: TRBJ2-5; d_call: NA; v_call: TRBV7-8; cdr3_nt: TGTGCCAGCAGCTTAGACAGGGTGGTTCTTATGACCCAGTACTTC; cdr3_aa: CASSLDRVVLMTQYF
clone_size: NA; j_call: TRBJ2-1; d_call: TRBD2; v_call: TRBV11-1; cdr3_nt: TGTGCCAGCAGCACCCGGACTAGCGGGAGGGACAATGAGCAGTTCTTC; cdr3_aa: CASSTRTSGRDNEQFF
clone_size: NA; j_call: TRBJ2-5; d_call: NA; v_call: TRBV6-1; cdr3_nt: TGTGCCAGCAGTGAAACCCCTCACCGGCGGGATCAAGAGACCCAGTACTTC; cdr3_aa: CASSETPHRRDQETQYF
clone_size: NA; j_call: TRBJ1-5; d_call: NA; v_call: TRBV10-3; cdr3_nt: TGTGCCATCAGTGAGTCGGTACAGGGTAATAGCAATCAGCCCCAGCATTTT; cdr3_aa: CAISESVQGNSNQPQHF
clone_size: NA; j_call: TRBJ2-5; d_call: TRBD1; v_call: TRBV5-1; cdr3_nt: TGCGCCAGCAGCTTCGGGACAGGGAAAGAGACCCAGTACTTC; cdr3_aa: CASSFGTGKETQYF
clone_size: NA; j_call: TRBJ1-5; d_call: NA; v_call: TRBV28; cdr3_nt: TGTGCCAGCAGACGCTCCTCCCAGGGATTTGGGAATCAGCCCCAGCATTTT; cdr3_aa: CASRRSSQGFGNQPQHF